Listed here are 3 T cell receptor beta chains from one sample, sequenced in a study of cytomegalovirus exposure and HLA in healthy donors. Amplification used 60 Vbeta primers and 13 Jbeta primers. The repertoire was sequenced with immunoSEQ multiplex PCR; TCRdb's copy has only in-frame clones and lacks some. The sample lists about 77,000 clones; around 79% were seen once. The sample comprised PBMCs. The receptors come from a man in his forties in good health and CMV-seronegative.

The chain couples TRBV4-2 to TRBJ2-4, with 9 bases matching TRBD1. This CDR3 has 14 residues. CDR1 is LGHNA and CDR2 is YNFKEQ in the germline V gene. V dropped 5 bases and J dropped 3; count of bases not matched to a gene: 2. This CDR3 is CASSSGQGKNIQYF. DNA for the CDR3: TGTGCCAGCAGCTCGGGACAGGGCAAAAACATTCAGTACTTC.

In its sample, this clone was seen a few times. This sequence joins TRBV28 and TRBJ1-2; 11 positions agree with TRBD1. Losses at the gene ends were 5 bases for V and 4 bases for J; bases not matched to a gene: 9. Germline V gene lookup returns CDR1 MDHEN and CDR2 SYDVKM. The CDR3 is 16 amino acids. In DNA form, the CDR3 reads TGTGCCAGCAGTCCTTCCCGGGGACAGGGGGTCTATGGCTACACCTTC. Residues: CASSPSRGQGVYGYTF.

With regard to this clone: Other DNA sequences within the sample encode an identical CDR3. This sequence joins TRBV28 and TRBJ1-2; the D is unclear. This CDR3 has 12 residues. V was clipped by 2 bases and J by 5 bases, with 6 bases between them. Germline values: CDR1 MDHEN, CDR2 SYDVKM. The CDR3 bases are TGTGCCAGCAGTTTAGGAGGATATGGCTACACCTTC. Protein: CASSLGGYGYTF.